This T cell receptor (beta chain) is from a study of cytomegalovirus exposure and HLA in healthy donors. The germline gives CDR1 LNHDA, CDR2 SQIVND (reference sequence). The CDR3 has 11 residues. V lost 5 bases and J lost 4, with 5 bases in between. In the PCR, 60 Vbeta and 13 Jbeta primers were used. Here immunoSEQ multiplex PCR was the method, and the copy in TCRdb shows in-frame clones only, minus some. The table includes 200,000 or so clones, roughly 84% detected once. The source material was PBMCs. The clonotype was recovered from a boy aged 5-17 years in good health and CMV-seronegative. This chain joins TRBV19 and TRBJ1-2; D call uncertain. In DNA, the CDR3 is TGTGCCAGTAGTGGACTCTATGGCTACACCTTC. Protein product: CASSGLYGYTF. The whole variable domain, filled in from reference TRBV19 and TRBJ1-2, reads DGGITQSPKYLFRKEGQNVTLSCEQNLNHDAMYWYRQDPGQGLRLIYYSQIVNDFQKGDIAEGYSVSREKKESFPLTVTSAQKNPTAFYLCASSGLYGYTFGSGTRLTVV.